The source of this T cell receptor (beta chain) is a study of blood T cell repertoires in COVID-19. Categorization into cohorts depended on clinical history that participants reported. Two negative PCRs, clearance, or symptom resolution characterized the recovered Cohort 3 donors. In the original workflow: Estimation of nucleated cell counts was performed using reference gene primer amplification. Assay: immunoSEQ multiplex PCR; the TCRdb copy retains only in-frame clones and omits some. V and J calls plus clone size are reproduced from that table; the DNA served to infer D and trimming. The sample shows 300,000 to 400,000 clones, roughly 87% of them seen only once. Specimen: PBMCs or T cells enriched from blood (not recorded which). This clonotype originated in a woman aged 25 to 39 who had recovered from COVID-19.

The CDR3 nucleotides read TGTGCCAGCAGCTTTGCACCGGGACTAGCGGACCCTCCCTACGAGCAGTACTTC. Encoded protein: CASSFAPGLADPPYEQYF. The chain links TRBV12-1 to TRBJ2-7; the table's D call, TRBD2, was not checked against the DNA. TRBV12-1 is tagged as a pseudogene. CDR3 length: 18 amino acids.